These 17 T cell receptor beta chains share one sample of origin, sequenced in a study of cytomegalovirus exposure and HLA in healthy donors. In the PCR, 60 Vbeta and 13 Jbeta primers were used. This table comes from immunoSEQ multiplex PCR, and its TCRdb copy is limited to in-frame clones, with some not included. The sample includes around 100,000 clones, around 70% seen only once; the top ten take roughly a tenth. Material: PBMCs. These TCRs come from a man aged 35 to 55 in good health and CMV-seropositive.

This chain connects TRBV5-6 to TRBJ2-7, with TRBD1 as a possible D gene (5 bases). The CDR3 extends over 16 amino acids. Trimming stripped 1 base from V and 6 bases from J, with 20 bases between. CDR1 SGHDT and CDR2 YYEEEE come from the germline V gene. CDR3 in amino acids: CASSLIQGRNQGEQYV. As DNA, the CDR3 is TGTGCCAGCAGCTTGATTCAGGGTCGTAACCAAGGCGAGCAGTACGTC.

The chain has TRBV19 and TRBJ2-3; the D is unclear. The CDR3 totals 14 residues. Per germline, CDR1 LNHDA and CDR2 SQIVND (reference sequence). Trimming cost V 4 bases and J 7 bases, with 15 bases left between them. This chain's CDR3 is CASSRGRVENTQYF. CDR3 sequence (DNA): TGTGCCAGTAGTAGAGGTCGGGTTGAAAATACGCAGTATTTT.

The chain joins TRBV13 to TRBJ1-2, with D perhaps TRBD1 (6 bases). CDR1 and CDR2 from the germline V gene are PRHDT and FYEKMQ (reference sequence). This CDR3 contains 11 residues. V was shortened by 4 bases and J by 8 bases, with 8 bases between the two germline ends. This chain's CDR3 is CASSSRGGYTF. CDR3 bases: TGTGCCAGCAGCTCAAGGGGGGGCTACACCTTC.

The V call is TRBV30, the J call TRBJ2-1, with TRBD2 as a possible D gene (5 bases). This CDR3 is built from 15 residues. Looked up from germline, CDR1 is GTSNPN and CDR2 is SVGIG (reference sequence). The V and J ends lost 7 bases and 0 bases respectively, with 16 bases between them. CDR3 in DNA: TGTGCCTCCGACGGGCTAGCCCTCTCCTACAATGAGCAGTTCTTC. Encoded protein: CASDGLALSYNEQFF.

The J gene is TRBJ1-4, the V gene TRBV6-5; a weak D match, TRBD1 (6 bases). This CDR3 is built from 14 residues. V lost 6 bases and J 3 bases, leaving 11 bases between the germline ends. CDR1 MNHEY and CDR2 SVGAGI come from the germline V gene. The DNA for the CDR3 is TGTGCCAGCAGAATACAGGGAGCTAATGAAAAACTGTTTTTT. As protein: CASRIQGANEKLFF.

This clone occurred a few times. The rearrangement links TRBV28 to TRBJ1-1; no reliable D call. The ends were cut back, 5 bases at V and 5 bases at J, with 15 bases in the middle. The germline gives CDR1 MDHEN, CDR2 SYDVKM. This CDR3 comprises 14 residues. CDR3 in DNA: TGTGCCAGCAGTCAACTCCCGGCGGGAACTGAAGCTTTCTTT. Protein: CASSQLPAGTEAFF.

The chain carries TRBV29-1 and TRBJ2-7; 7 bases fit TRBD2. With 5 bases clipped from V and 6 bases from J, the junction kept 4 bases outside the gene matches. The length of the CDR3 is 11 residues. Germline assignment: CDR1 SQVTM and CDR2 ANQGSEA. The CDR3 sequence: CSVSGVAEQYF. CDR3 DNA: TGCAGCGTTAGCGGGGTTGCCGAGCAGTACTTC.

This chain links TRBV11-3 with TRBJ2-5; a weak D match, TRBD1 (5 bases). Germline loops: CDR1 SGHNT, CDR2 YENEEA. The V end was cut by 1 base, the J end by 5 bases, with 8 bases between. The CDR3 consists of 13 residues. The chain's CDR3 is CASSLAAGETQYF. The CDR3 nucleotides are TGTGCCAGCAGCTTAGCCGCAGGGGAGACCCAGTACTTC.

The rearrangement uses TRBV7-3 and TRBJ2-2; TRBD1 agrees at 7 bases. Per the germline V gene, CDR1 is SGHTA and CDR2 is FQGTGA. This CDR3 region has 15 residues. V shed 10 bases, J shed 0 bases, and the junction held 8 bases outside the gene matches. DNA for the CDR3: TGTGCCACTTCGAAACAGGGGCCGAACACCGGGGAGCTGTTTTTT. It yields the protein CATSKQGPNTGELFF.

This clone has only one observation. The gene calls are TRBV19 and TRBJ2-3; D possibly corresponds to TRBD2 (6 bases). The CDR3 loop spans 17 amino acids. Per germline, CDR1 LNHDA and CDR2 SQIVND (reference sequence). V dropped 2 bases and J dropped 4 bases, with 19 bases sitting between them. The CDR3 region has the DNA TGTGCCAGTAGTATAAGGACGGGAGCGGACCGACCAGATACGCAGTATTTT. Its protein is CASSIRTGADRPDTQYF.

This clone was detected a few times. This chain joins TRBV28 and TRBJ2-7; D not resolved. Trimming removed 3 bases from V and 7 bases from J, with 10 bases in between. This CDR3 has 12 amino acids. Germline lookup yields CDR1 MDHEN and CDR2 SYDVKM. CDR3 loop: CASSLVSSEQYF. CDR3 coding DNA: TGTGCCAGCAGTTTGGTATCGAGTGAGCAGTACTTC.

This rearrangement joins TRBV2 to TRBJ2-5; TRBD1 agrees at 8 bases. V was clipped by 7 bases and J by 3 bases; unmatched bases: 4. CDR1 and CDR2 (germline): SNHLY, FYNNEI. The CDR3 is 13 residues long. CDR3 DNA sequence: TGTGCCAGCACTGCGGACAGGGAAGAGACCCAGTACTTC. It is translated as CASTADREETQYF.

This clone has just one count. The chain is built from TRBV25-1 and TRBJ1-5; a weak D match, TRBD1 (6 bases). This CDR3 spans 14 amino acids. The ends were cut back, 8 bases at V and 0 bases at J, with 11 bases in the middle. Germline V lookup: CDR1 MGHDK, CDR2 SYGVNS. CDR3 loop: CASQGIYSNQPQHF. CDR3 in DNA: TGTGCCAGCCAGGGGATCTATAGCAATCAGCCCCAGCATTTT. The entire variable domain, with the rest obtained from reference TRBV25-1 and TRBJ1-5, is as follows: EADIYQTPRYLVIGTGKKITLECSQTMGHDKMYWYQQDPGMELHLIHYSYGVNSTEKGDLSSESTVSRIRTEHFPLTLESARPSHTSQYLCASQGIYSNQPQHFGDGTRLSIL.

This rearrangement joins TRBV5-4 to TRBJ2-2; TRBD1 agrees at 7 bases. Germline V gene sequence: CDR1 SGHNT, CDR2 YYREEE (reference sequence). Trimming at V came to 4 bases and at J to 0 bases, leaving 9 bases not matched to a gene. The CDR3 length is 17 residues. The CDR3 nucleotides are TGTGCCAGCAGCCCGCAGGCACAGGGGTCGAACACCGGGGAGCTGTTTTTT. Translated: CASSPQAQGSNTGELFF.

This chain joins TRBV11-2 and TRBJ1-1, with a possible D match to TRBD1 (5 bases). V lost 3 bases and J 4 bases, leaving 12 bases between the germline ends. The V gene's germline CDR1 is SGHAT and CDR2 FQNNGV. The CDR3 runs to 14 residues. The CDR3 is CASSLAGTITEAFF. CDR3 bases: TGTGCCAGCAGCTTGGCAGGGACTATCACTGAAGCTTTCTTT.

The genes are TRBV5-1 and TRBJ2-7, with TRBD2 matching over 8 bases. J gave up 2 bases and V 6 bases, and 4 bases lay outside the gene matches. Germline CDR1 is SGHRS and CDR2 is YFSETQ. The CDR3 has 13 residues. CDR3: CASNSGNTYEQYF. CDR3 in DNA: TGCGCCAGCAATAGCGGGAACACCTACGAGCAGTACTTC.

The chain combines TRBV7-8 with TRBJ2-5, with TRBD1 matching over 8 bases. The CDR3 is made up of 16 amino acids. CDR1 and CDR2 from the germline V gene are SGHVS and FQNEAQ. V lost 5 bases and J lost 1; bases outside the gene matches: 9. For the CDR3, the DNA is TGTGCCAGCAGCCCCGGACAGGGCTCGGCCCAAGAGACCCAGTACTTC. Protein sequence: CASSPGQGSAQETQYF.